This T cell receptor beta chain stems from a study of CD8 T cells in ankylosing spondylitis. Study-wide results and caveats: Seven to nine highly homologous variants formed a TCR beta motif that appeared characteristic of ankylosing spondylitis blood.

Via MiXCR, TCRdb re-called the 5' RACE reads, giving one row per CDR3 protein. The data contain 800,000 to 900,000 distinct CDR3 sequences, approximately 12% of them singletons. Concerning this clonotype: Its target is not known.

The J segment lost 5 bases and the V segment lost 7 bases, leaving 7 bases of the junction unmatched. Per germline, CDR1 ENHRY and CDR2 SYGVKD. The CDR3 runs to 14 residues. The J gene is TRBJ2-5, the V gene TRBV10-3, with TRBD1 identical over 10 bases. Sequencing was performed on blood, either unsorted or a sorted T cell fraction (not recorded which). The sequence came from a male donor with ankylosing spondylitis. CDR3 sequence (DNA): TGTGCCATCAACGACAGGGGGCGGAGGGAGACCCAGTACTTC. Its translation is CAINDRGRRETQYF.